This TCR beta chain was profiled in a study of blood T cell repertoires in COVID-19. Overall study context: Samples representing acute and convalescent COVID-19 were sourced from the United States, Italy and Spain. From T cells, B-cell-depleted T cells, or PBMCs came the material, which was cDNA or gDNA.

As processed by the authors: Amplified reference gene primers provided the basis for estimating nucleated cell counts. Assay: immunoSEQ multiplex PCR; the TCRdb copy retains only in-frame clones and omits some. V and J calls and clone size come straight from that table; D and trimming were deduced from the DNA. The sample yields approximately 200,000 clones, about 91% seen once. There are 13 residues in the CDR3. The V gene lost 3 bases and the J gene lost 2 bases, with 6 bases spanning the gap. The rearrangement joins TRBV12-3 or TRBV12-4 to TRBJ2-3; no clear D. The TCR was taken from a woman in her twenties or thirties with acute or convalescent COVID-19. The specimen was peripheral blood. CDR3: CASSFKNTDTQYF. The CDR3 nucleotides are TGTGCCAGCAGTTTTAAAAACACAGATACGCAGTATTTT.